The rows below give T cell receptor beta chains drawn from one sample of a study of CD8 T cells in ankylosing spondylitis. TCRdb re-derived calls from the 5' RACE reads in MiXCR, one entry per CDR3 protein. The table lists roughly 64,000 distinct CDR3 sequences, around 6.5% of them singletons, with around 4.5% in the top ten. Sequences were obtained from synovial fluid, either unsorted or a sorted T cell fraction (not recorded which). The receptors derive from a male donor with ankylosing spondylitis. Each CDR3 is given with its conserved first and last residue. D genes are given only for firm matches. Only part of the rows carry a size: once, few, many, or a class if the clone is expanded.

CDR3 protein,CDR3 DNA,J gene,clone size,V gene,D gene
CASSRTGGSSYEQYF,TGTGCCAGCAGTAGGACAGGGGGGAGCTCCTACGAGCAGTACTTC,TRBJ2-7,many,TRBV27,TRBD1
CASSPGLAGSGESTDTQYF,TGTGCCAGCTCCCCGGGACTAGCGGGATCGGGAGAAAGCACAGATACGCAGTATTTT,TRBJ2-3,few,TRBV18,TRBD2
CASSLGLGVVTEAFF,TGCGCCAGCAGCTTGGGGCTGGGGGTAGTAACTGAAGCTTTCTTT,TRBJ1-1,.,TRBV5-1,.
CSAQRRGEQFF,TGCAGCGCCCAGAGGAGGGGTGAGCAGTTCTTC,TRBJ2-1,many,TRBV29-1,.
CASSQEVNQGIYGYTF,TGTGCCAGCTCACAAGAAGTAAACCAGGGGATCTATGGCTACACCTTC,TRBJ1-2,many,TRBV18,.
CASSPNTGGSSYNEQFF,TGTGCCAGCTCACCGAATACGGGGGGGAGCTCCTACAATGAGCAGTTCTTC,TRBJ2-1,few,TRBV18,TRBD2
CASSLGGMYNEQFF,TGTGCCAGCAGCTTAGGCGGGATGTACAATGAGCAGTTCTTC,TRBJ2-1,few,TRBV11-3,.
CASSLTGGSADTQYF,TGTGCCAGCAGTCTCACAGGGGGCAGCGCAGATACGCAGTATTTT,TRBJ2-3,many,TRBV28,TRBD1
CSASAGYMNTEAFF,TGCAGTGCTAGTGCCGGATACATGAACACTGAAGCTTTCTTT,TRBJ1-1,.,TRBV20-1,.
CASQDRVGTGELFF,TGTGCCAGTCAAGACAGGGTTGGCACCGGGGAGCTGTTTTTT,TRBJ2-2,many,TRBV27,TRBD1
CASENAGSSTDTQYF,TGTGCCAGCGAAAACGCGGGGTCTAGCACAGATACGCAGTATTTT,TRBJ2-3,.,TRBV3-1,.
CASSLHAGGNYEQYF,TGTGCCAGCAGCTTACATGCGGGAGGAAACTACGAGCAGTACTTC,TRBJ2-7,many,TRBV7-8,TRBD2
CASRLQSTNEKLFF,TGTGCCAGCAGGCTGCAGTCAACTAATGAAAAACTGTTTTTT,TRBJ1-4,.,TRBV28,.
CASRESNREINEQFF,TGTGCCAGCAGGGAATCCAACCGGGAAATAAATGAGCAGTTCTTC,TRBJ2-1,.,TRBV6-2/TRBV6-3,.
CASSNGLSLGYTF,TGTGCCAGCAGCAACGGACTGTCCCTGGGCTACACCTTC,TRBJ1-2,many,TRBV7-9,.
CASLPAGAGGPVNEQFF,TGTGCCAGCCTGCCAGCCGGGGCGGGAGGGCCGGTGAATGAGCAGTTCTTC,TRBJ2-1,few,TRBV2,TRBD2
CASSLDGTLNEQFF,TGTGCCAGCAGCTTAGATGGGACTCTCAATGAGCAGTTCTTC,TRBJ2-1,.,TRBV11-3,.
CSAREESRTGRGTQYF,TGCAGTGCTAGAGAGGAGAGTCGGACTGGGCGCGGGACCCAGTACTTC,TRBJ2-5,few,TRBV20-1,.
CASSPSGGTTYGYTF,TGTGCCAGCAGCCCCAGTGGCGGAACCACATATGGCTACACCTTC,TRBJ1-2,few,TRBV6-1,.
CSARVSGGIGYTF,TGCAGTGCTAGAGTATCGGGAGGGATTGGCTACACCTTC,TRBJ1-2,many,TRBV20-1,.
CASSLERGIGTDTQYF,TGTGCCAGCAGCTTGGAAAGGGGGATTGGCACAGATACGCAGTATTTT,TRBJ2-3,few,TRBV5-6,.
CSVERLGAGGTDTQYF,TGCAGCGTTGAGCGACTAGGAGCGGGAGGAACAGATACGCAGTATTTT,TRBJ2-3,many,TRBV29-1,TRBD2
CASSQDYDRELFF,TGTGCCAGCAGCCAAGATTACGACCGGGAGCTGTTTTTT,TRBJ2-2,many,TRBV14,.